A single sample is the source of the 25 T cell receptor beta chains below, sequenced in a study of T cells in Graves' hyperthyroidism and ophthalmopathy. It was RNA transcripts that yielded the amplified TCR beta CDR3 regions. An initial round of RT-PCR targeting the TCR CDR3 relied on the HTBI primer set. TCRdb used MiXCR to reprocess the multiplex PCR reads, holding one entry per CDR3 protein. The sample shows under 350,000 distinct CDR3 sequences, approximately 22% of them seen only once. Input material: blood. Source of these receptors: a woman in her fifties or sixties with Graves' hyperthyroidism.

This clonotype has ten or more counts. CDR3 bases: TGTGCCAGCAGTGCATTAGTGAATACAGATACGCAGTATTTT. This sequence encodes CASSALVNTDTQYF. The chain uses TRBV28 and TRBJ2-3; D is ambiguous. Germline V CDR1 and CDR2: MDHEN, SYDVKM. The CDR3 has 14 residues. With 5 bases removed from V and 3 bases from J, the gap between germline ends came to 12 bases.

The J gene is TRBJ2-3, the V gene TRBV29-1; 12 nucleotides match TRBD2. Germline V gene data show CDR1 as SQVTM and CDR2 as ANQGSEA. This CDR3 spans 14 amino acids. The V gene end was trimmed by 6 bases and the J gene end by 4 bases; junction bases not matched to a gene: 5. CDR3 nucleotide sequence: TGCAGCGTGGATGGACTAGCGGGACCAGATACGCAGTATTTT. This translates into CSVDGLAGPDTQYF.

This clonotype was picked up many times. The chain employs TRBV5-1 and TRBJ1-2, with D maybe TRBD1 (5 bases). The germline V gene has CDR1 SGHRS and CDR2 YFSETQ. The CDR3 loop spans 13 amino acids. The V and J ends lost 0 bases and 8 bases respectively, with 11 bases between them. The CDR3 nucleotides read TGCGCCAGCAGCTTGGGGGGGTCGAACGGCTACACCTTC. The encoded protein is CASSLGGSNGYTF.

There are many counts of this clonotype. The chain uses TRBV29-1 and TRBJ1-2; D remains unclear. CDR1 and CDR2 (germline): SQVTM, ANQGSEA. V was shortened by 2 bases and J by 2 bases, with 9 bases between the two germline ends. The CDR3 extends over 13 amino acids. CDR3 nucleotide sequence: TGCAGCGTTGAACTCCGGGGAAACTATGGCTACACCTTC. This codes for CSVELRGNYGYTF.

This clonotype was counted only a few times. The chain joins TRBV9 to TRBJ2-1; TRBD2 might be the D (6 bases). Trimming stripped 3 bases from V and 2 bases from J, with 12 bases between. The CDR3 length is 15 residues. Per germline, CDR1 SGDLS and CDR2 YYNGEE. The CDR3 loop is CASSGSGWAYNEQFF. The DNA for the CDR3 is TGTGCCAGCAGCGGGAGCGGGTGGGCCTACAATGAGCAGTTCTTC. The full variable domain, rest sourced from reference TRBV9 and TRBJ2-1, is DSGVTQTPKHLITATGQRVTLRCSPRSGDLSVYWYQQSLDQGLQFLIQYYNGEERAKGNILERFSAQQFPDLHSELNLSSLELGDSALYFCASSGSGWAYNEQFFGPGTRLTVL.

This clonotype was seen ten or more times. The rearrangement joins TRBV5-1 to TRBJ2-7, with D possibly matching TRBD2 (6 bases). The germline gives CDR1 SGHRS, CDR2 YFSETQ. There are 13 residues in the CDR3. V lost 4 bases and J lost 7, with 15 bases in between. In DNA, the CDR3 is TGCGCCAGCAGCACCGTAGGAGGGAGGGAGCAGTACTTC. Protein product: CASSTVGGREQYF.

This clonotype was recorded at least ten times. The gene calls are TRBV2 and TRBJ1-5; D not certain. This CDR3 spans 14 amino acids. Germline loops: CDR1 SNHLY, CDR2 FYNNEI. V lost 7 bases to trimming and J lost 0 bases, with 10 bases between them. CDR3: CASNFQTSNQPQHF. CDR3 nucleotide sequence: TGTGCCAGCAATTTCCAGACTAGCAATCAGCCCCAGCATTTT.

The chain is built from TRBV2 and TRBJ2-3, with 13 positions matching TRBD2. With V trimmed by 8 bases and J by 6 bases, 8 bases remained unmatched. Germline V gene lookup returns CDR1 SNHLY and CDR2 FYNNEI. CDR3 length: 15 amino acids. The CDR3 nucleotides are TGTGCCAGCTGTGTTGGACTAGCGGGAGCGGATACGCAGTATTTT. As protein: CASCVGLAGADTQYF.

Of note for this clonotype: Being one base from a much bigger clone, this may be a read error. The chain is built from TRBV5-6 and TRBJ2-5; a possible D gene is TRBD1 (6 bases). The germline gives CDR1 SGHDT, CDR2 YYEEEE. CDR3 length: 13 residues. Deletions cut 4 bases from V and 3 bases from J, with 10 bases between. CDR3 DNA sequence: TGTGCCAGCAGCCAAGGACAGAAAGAGACCCAGTACTTC. This gives the protein CASSQGQKETQYF.

This clonotype was counted ten times or more. The chain uses TRBV11-2 and TRBJ2-6, with TRBD2 matching 8 bases. Unmatched junction bases numbered 9, after V lost 5 bases and J lost 0 bases. Germline V gene data show CDR1 as SGHAT and CDR2 as FQNNGV. The length of the CDR3 is 18 residues. Here the CDR3 DNA reads TGTGCCAGCAGCCAACTAGCGGTCTTAGTCTCTGGGGCCAACGTCCTGACTTTC. Protein sequence: CASSQLAVLVSGANVLTF.

At least ten counts were recorded for this clonotype. Its ends do not fully match the called genes, so a read error is possible. The V call is TRBV12-3 or TRBV12-4, the J call TRBJ2-7, with D tentatively TRBD1 (7 bases). The length of the CDR3 is 14 residues. CDR3 in amino acids: CASSLAGGSYEQYF. The CDR3 DNA is TGCGCCAGCAGCTTGGCAGGGGGGTCCTACGAGCAGTACTTC.

The V call is TRBV5-4, the J call TRBJ1-2; 9 positions agree with TRBD1. This CDR3 is built from 13 residues. The trim removed 4 bases at V and 5 bases at J, leaving 3 bases unmatched. Germline V gives CDR1 SGHNT, CDR2 YYREEE (reference sequence). CDR3 DNA: TGTGCCAGCAGCGGGGGGACAGGGTATGGCTACACCTTC. Translating it yields CASSGGTGYGYTF.

This clonotype was counted ten times or more. The chain recombines TRBV30 with TRBJ2-2, with D tentatively TRBD2 (6 bases). Trimming took off 3 bases at V and 14 bases at J, with 16 bases between the two ends. CDR1 and CDR2 from the germline V gene are GTSNPN and SVGIG (reference sequence). The CDR3 has 12 amino acids. CDR3 region: CAWRIMAGGLFF. The DNA for the CDR3 is TGTGCCTGGAGGATCATGGCCGGGGGTCTGTTTTTT.

This clonotype was detected many times. The genes are TRBV7-8 and TRBJ1-1, with D unclear. Germline V gene data show CDR1 as SGHVS and CDR2 as FQNEAQ. The V end lost 5 bases, the J end lost 0 bases, and 13 bases lay between the germline ends. The length of the CDR3 is 15 residues. In DNA, the CDR3 is TGTGCCAGCAGCACGTCTTGGAGAATGAACACTGAAGCTTTCTTT. It translates to CASSTSWRMNTEAFF. The complete variable domain, with remaining parts taken from reference TRBV7-8 and TRBJ1-1, reads GAGVSQSPRYKVAKRGQDVALRCDPISGHVSLFWYQQALGQGPEFLTYFQNEAQLDKSGLPSDRFFAERPEGSVSTLKIQRTQQEDSAVYLCASSTSWRMNTEAFFGQGTRLTVV.

This clonotype showed up many times. The genes are TRBV28 and TRBJ1-1; D uncertain. V was cut by 3 bases and J by 5 bases, with 10 bases left in between. This CDR3 has 13 residues. The germline V gene has CDR1 MDHEN and CDR2 SYDVKM. The CDR3 is CASSFEGRTEAFF. CDR3 coding DNA: TGTGCCAGCAGTTTTGAGGGTAGGACTGAAGCTTTCTTT.

This clonotype was observed many times. This chain uses TRBV12-3 or TRBV12-4 with TRBJ2-1; D is possibly TRBD2 (5 bases). V shed 4 bases and J shed 8 bases, with 9 bases lying between them. The CDR3 extends over 12 amino acids. The CDR3 sequence: CASSSTRDEQFF. The CDR3 region has the DNA TGTGCCAGCAGTTCCACTAGGGATGAGCAGTTCTTC.

This chain joins TRBV12-3 or TRBV12-4 and TRBJ1-6; D is perhaps TRBD1 (5 bases). The ends were cut back, 3 bases at V and 9 bases at J, with 12 bases in the middle. The CDR3 covers 14 residues. The CDR3: CASSLRGRGSPLHF. Here the CDR3 DNA reads TGTGCCAGCAGTTTGAGGGGTCGTGGTTCACCCCTCCACTTT.

In regard to this clonotype: The junction and the germline gene differ at one end; a read error may be behind it. The chain is built from TRBV2 and TRBJ2-2; D gene ambiguous. Germline lookup yields CDR1 SNHLY and CDR2 FYNNEI. There are 13 residues in the CDR3. For the CDR3, the DNA is TGTGCCAGTAGTGCAGAGAACACCGGGGAGCTGTTTTTT. Translation: CASSAENTGELFF.

This clonotype has a handful of counts. V and J are TRBV5-1 and TRBJ1-2; D is ambiguous. The V end was cut by 2 bases, the J end by 1 base, with 6 bases between. The V gene's germline CDR1 is SGHRS and CDR2 YFSETQ. This CDR3 has 13 amino acids. The CDR3 bases are TGCGCCAGCAGCTTTGGGGATAACTATGGCTACACCTTC. It yields the protein CASSFGDNYGYTF.

This clonotype was counted many times. The rearrangement uses TRBV12-3 or TRBV12-4 and TRBJ1-5; tentatively, D is TRBD1 (6 bases). V lost 5 bases to trimming and J lost 4 bases, with 12 bases between them. This CDR3 contains 14 residues. The DNA of the CDR3 is TGTGCCAGCAGTGCTGACAGGTTGAATCAGCCCCAGCATTTT. Translated, it gives CASSADRLNQPQHF.

This clonotype was seen a handful of times. The chain carries TRBV20-1 and TRBJ1-2; TRBD1 might be the D (6 bases). CDR3 length: 13 amino acids. The V gene's germline CDR1 is DFQATT and CDR2 SNEGSKA (reference sequence). Trimming left V 4 bases short and J 2 bases short, with 11 bases between. In nucleotides, the CDR3 is TGCAGTGCTACTGGGGGCGCCAACTATGGCTACACCTTC. Its protein is CSATGGANYGYTF.

This clonotype was found many times. The rearrangement joins TRBV28 to TRBJ2-1; 10 bases agree with TRBD1. The ends lost 4 bases at V and 7 bases at J; junction bases unmatched: 7. CDR1 is MDHEN, CDR2 SYDVKM, per germline. This CDR3 is built from 15 residues. The chain's CDR3 is CASSSSGTGANEQFF. As DNA, the CDR3 is TGTGCCAGCAGTTCCTCCGGGACAGGGGCAAATGAGCAGTTCTTC.

The CDR3 here is CASSFSRDATQYF. The DNA of the CDR3 is TGTGCCAGCAGTTTCTCCAGGGATGCGACCCAGTACTTC. V and J are TRBV28 and TRBJ2-5, with TRBD1 as a possible D gene (5 bases). The CDR3 is made up of 13 amino acids. The germline gives CDR1 MDHEN, CDR2 SYDVKM. The V gene lost 3 bases and the J gene lost 7 bases, with 12 bases spanning the gap. Based on the CDR3 plus reference TRBV28 and TRBJ2-5, the full variable domain is DVKVTQSSRYLVKRTGEKVFLECVQDMDHENMFWYRQDPGLGLRLIYFSYDVKMKEKGDIPEGYSVSREKKERFSLILESASTNQTSMYLCASSFSRDATQYFGPGTRLLVL.

This clonotype was recorded at least ten times. The V and J genes are TRBV5-6 and TRBJ2-7, with D possibly being TRBD1 (5 bases). This CDR3 contains 13 residues. The V end lost 5 bases, the J end lost 6 bases, and 15 bases lay between the germline ends. From germline, CDR1 is SGHDT and CDR2 YYEEEE. The CDR3 nucleotides are TGTGCCAGCAGACTCCCCGCGACAGTCGAGCAGTACTTC. Amino acid sequence: CASRLPATVEQYF.

As concerns this clonotype: The conserved closing phenylalanine or tryptophan is absent in this CDR3, likely reflecting a read error. V usage is TRBV7-9 and J usage is TRBJ1-5; D uncertain. V was cut by 5 bases and J by 5 bases, with 13 bases left in between. This CDR3 is 14 amino acids long. Germline CDR1 is SEHNR and CDR2 is FQNEAQ (reference sequence). The CDR3 loop is CASSPLGGYQPQHL. The CDR3 DNA reads as TGTGCCAGCAGCCCCCTTGGAGGGTATCAGCCCCAGCATCTT.